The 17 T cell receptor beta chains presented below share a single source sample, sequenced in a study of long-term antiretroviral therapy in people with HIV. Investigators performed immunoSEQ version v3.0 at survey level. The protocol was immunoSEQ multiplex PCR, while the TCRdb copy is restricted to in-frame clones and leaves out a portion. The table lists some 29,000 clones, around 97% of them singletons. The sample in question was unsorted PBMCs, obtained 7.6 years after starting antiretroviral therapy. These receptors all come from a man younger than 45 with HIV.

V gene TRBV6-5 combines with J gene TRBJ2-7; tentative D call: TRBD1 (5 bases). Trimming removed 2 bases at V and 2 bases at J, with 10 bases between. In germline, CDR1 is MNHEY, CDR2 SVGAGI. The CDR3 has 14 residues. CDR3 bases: TGTGCCAGCAGTTACGCCCAGGGTCCCTACGAGCAGTACTTC. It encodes CASSYAQGPYEQYF.

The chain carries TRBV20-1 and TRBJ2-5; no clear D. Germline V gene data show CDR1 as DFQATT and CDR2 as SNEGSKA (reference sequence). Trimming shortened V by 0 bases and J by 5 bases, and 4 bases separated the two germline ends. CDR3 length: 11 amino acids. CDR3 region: CSARDLETQYF. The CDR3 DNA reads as TGCAGTGCTAGAGATCTCGAGACCCAGTACTTC.

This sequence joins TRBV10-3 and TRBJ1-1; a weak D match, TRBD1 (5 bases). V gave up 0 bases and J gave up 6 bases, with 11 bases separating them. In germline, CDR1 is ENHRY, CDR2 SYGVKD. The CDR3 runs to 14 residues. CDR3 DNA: TGTGCCATCAGTGAGTCTTCAGGGTGGGCTGAAGCTTTCTTT. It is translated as CAISESSGWAEAFF.

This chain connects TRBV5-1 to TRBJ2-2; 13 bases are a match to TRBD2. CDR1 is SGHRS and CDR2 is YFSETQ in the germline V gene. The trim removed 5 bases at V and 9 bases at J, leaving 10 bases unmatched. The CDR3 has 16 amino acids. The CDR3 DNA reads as TGCGCCAGCAGGGATATACTAGCGGGAGGGCCCCGGGAGCTGTTTTTT. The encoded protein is CASRDILAGGPRELFF.

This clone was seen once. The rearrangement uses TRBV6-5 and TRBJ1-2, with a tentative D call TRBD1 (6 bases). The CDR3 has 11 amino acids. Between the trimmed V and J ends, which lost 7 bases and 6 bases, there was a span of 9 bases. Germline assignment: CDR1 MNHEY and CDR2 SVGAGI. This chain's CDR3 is CASTRGDGYTF. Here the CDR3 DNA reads TGTGCCAGCACTAGGGGGGATGGCTACACCTTC.

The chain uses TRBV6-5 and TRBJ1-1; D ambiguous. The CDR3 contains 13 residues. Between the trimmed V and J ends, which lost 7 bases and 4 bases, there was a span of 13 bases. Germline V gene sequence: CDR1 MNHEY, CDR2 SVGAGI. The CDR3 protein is CASNRNGGTEAFF. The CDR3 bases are TGTGCCAGCAACCGGAATGGTGGCACTGAAGCTTTCTTT.

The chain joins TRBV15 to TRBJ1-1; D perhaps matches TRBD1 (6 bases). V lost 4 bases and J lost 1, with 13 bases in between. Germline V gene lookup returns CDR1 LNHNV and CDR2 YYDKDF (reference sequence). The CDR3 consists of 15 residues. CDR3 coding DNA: TGTGCCACCAGCAAGTACGGGGGCGCGAACACTGAAGCTTTCTTT. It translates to CATSKYGGANTEAFF.

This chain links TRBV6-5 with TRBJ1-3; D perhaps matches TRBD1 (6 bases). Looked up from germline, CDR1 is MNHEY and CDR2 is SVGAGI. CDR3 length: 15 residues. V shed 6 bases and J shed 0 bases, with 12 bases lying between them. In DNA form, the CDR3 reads TGTGCCAGCAGCGCACAGGGAACCTCTGGAAACACCATATATTTT. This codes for CASSAQGTSGNTIYF.

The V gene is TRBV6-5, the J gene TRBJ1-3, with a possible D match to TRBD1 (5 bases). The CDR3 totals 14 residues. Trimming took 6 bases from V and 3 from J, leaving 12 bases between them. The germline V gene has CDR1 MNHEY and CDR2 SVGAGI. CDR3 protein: CASRSDSYGNTIYF. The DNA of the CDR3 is TGTGCCAGCAGAAGCGACAGCTATGGAAACACCATATATTTT.

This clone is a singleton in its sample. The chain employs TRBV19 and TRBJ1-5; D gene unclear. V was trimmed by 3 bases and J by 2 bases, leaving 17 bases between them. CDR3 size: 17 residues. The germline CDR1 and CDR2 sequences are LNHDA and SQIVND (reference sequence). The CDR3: CASSIRPPRVGNQPQHF. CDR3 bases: TGTGCCAGTAGTATCCGGCCCCCGAGAGTTGGCAATCAGCCCCAGCATTTT.

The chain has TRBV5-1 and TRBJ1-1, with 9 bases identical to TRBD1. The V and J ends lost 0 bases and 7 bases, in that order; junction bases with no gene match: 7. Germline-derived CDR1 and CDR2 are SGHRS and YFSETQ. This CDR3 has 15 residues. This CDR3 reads CASSLVGTGSREAFF. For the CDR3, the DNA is TGCGCCAGCAGCTTGGTTGGGACAGGGAGCCGTGAAGCTTTCTTT.

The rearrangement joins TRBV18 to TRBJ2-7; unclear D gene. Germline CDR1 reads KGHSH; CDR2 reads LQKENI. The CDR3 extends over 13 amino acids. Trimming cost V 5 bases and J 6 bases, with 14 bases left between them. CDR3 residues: CASSVDPRSEQYF. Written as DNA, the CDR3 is TGTGCCAGCTCAGTCGACCCGAGGTCCGAGCAGTACTTC.

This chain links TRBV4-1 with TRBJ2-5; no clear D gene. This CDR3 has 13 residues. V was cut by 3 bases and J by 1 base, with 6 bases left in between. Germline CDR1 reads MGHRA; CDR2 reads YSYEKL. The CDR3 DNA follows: TGCGCCAGCAGCCAGGATTCCCAAGAGACCCAGTACTTC. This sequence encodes CASSQDSQETQYF.

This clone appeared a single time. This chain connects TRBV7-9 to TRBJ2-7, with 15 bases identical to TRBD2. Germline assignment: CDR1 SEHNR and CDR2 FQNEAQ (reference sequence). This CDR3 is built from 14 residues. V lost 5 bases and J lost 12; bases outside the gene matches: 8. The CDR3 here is CASSQGLAGGPGYF. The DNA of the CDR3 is TGTGCCAGCAGCCAAGGACTAGCGGGAGGGCCGGGGTACTTC.

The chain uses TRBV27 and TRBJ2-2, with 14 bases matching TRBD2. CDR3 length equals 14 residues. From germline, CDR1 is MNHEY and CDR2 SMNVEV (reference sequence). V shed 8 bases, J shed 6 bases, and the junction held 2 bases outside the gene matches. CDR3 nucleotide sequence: TGTGCCAGCTCGGGACTAGCGGGAGCCGGGGAGCTGTTTTTT. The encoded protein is CASSGLAGAGELFF.

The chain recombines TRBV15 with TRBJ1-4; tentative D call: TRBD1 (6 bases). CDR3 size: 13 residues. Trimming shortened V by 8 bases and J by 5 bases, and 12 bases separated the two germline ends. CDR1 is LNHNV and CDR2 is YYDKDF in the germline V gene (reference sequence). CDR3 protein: CATADSTNEKLFF. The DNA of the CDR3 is TGTGCCACCGCGGACAGTACCAATGAAAAACTGTTTTTT.

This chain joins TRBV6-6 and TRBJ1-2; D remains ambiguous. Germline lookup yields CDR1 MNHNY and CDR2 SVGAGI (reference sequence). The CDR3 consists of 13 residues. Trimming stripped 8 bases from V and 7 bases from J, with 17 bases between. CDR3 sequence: CASYERLKGGYTF. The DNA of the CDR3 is TGTGCCAGCTATGAGAGGCTAAAGGGTGGCTACACCTTC.